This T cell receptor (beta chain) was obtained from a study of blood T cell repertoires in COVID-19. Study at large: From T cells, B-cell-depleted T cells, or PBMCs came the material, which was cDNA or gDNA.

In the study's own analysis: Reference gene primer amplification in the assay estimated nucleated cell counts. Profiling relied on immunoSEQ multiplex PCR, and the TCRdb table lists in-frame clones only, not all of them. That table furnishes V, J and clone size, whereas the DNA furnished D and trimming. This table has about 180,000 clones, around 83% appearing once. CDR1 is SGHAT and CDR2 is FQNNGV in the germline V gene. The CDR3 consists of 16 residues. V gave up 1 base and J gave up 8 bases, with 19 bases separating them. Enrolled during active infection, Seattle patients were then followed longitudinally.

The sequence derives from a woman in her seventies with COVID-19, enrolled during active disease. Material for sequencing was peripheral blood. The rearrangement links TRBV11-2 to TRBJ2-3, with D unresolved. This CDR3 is CASSLALGRAGATQYF. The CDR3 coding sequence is TGTGCCAGCAGCTTAGCTCTGGGCCGCGCCGGCGCTACGCAGTATTTT. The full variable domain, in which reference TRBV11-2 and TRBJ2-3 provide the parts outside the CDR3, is EAGVAQSPRYKIIEKRQSVAFWCNPISGHATLYWYQQILGQGPKLLIQFQNNGVVDDSQLPKDRFSAERLKGVDSTLKIQPAKLEDSAVYLCASSLALGRAGATQYFGPGTRLTVL.